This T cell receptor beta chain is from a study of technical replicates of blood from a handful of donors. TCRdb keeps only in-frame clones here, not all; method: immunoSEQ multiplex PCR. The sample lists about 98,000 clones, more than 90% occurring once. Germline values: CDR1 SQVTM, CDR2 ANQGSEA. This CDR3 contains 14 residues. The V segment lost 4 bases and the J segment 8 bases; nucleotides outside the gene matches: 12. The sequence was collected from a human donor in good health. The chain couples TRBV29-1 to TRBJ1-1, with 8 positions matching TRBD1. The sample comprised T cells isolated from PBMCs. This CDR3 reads CSVAQGALDGEAFF. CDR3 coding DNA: TGCAGCGTTGCCCAGGGGGCTCTCGACGGAGAAGCTTTCTTT.